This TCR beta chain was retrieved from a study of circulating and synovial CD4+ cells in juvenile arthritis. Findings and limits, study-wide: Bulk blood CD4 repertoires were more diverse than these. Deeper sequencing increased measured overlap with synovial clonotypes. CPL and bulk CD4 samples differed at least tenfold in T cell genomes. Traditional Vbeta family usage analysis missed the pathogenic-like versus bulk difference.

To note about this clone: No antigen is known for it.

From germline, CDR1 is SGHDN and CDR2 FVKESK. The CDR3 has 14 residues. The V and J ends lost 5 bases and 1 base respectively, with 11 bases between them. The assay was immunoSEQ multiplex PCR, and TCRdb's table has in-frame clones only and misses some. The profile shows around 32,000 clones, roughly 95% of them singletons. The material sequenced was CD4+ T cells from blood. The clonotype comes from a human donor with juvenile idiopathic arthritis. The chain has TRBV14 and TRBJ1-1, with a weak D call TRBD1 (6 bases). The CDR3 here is CASSSGQPNTEAFF. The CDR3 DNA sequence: TGTGCCAGCAGCTCCGGACAGCCGAACACTGAAGCTTTCTTT. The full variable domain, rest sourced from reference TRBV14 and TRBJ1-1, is EAGVTQFPSHSVIEKGQTVTLRCDPISGHDNLYWYRRVMGKEIKFLLHFVKESKQDESGMPNNRFLAERTGGTYSTLKVQPAELEDSGVYFCASSSGQPNTEAFFGQGTRLTVV.